This passage covers 10 T cell receptor beta chains from one sample sequenced in a study of OX40 agonist ivuxolimab in advanced cancers. Clones were sequenced by immunoSEQ multiplex PCR, and TCRdb holds only the in-frame ones, with some missing. The profile covers 68,000 or so clones, with roughly four fifths appearing a single time and approximately 11% taken by the ten largest. The source was CD4+ or CD8+ T cells sorted from blood, collected in a trial of the OX40 agonist ivuxolimab. These receptors were obtained from an adult with an advanced solid tumor such as melanoma, head and neck, liver or kidney cancer.

This chain joins TRBV5-1 and TRBJ2-5; 9 bases line up with TRBD2. CDR1 is SGHRS and CDR2 is YFSETQ in the germline V gene. The CDR3 spans 15 residues. Trimming took 2 bases from V and 4 from J; bases not matched to a gene: 6. The CDR3 nucleotides read TGCGCCAGCAGCTTTATAGCGGGAGAGGTAGAGACCCAGTACTTC. This sequence encodes CASSFIAGEVETQYF.

This CDR3 reads CASRLRAGGGTDTQYF. CDR3 sequence (DNA): TGCGCCAGCAGGTTGCGGGCGGGAGGAGGCACAGATACGCAGTATTTT. This chain connects TRBV5-1 to TRBJ2-3; 8 bases are a match to TRBD2. CDR3 length equals 16 residues. Looked up from germline, CDR1 is SGHRS and CDR2 is YFSETQ. With V trimmed by 5 bases and J by 1 base, 9 bases remained unmatched.

The chain links TRBV5-4 to TRBJ2-5; 7 positions match TRBD2. With 0 bases clipped from V and 2 bases from J, the junction kept 1 base outside the gene matches. The CDR3 is 14 residues long. CDR1 is SGHNT, CDR2 YYREEE, per germline (reference sequence). The CDR3 here is CASSLGGGQETQYF. CDR3 DNA sequence: TGTGCCAGCAGCTTGGGCGGGGGACAAGAGACCCAGTACTTC. The full variable domain, rest sourced from reference TRBV5-4 and TRBJ2-5, is ETGVTQSPTHLIKTRGQQVTLRCSSQSGHNTVSWYQQALGQGPQFIFQYYREEENGRGNFPPRFSGLQFPNYSSELNVNALELDDSALYLCASSLGGGQETQYFGPGTRLLVL.

V usage is TRBV7-2 and J usage is TRBJ2-2; possibly TRBD2 for D (5 bases). Germline V gives CDR1 SGHTA, CDR2 FQGNSA. The V end lost 2 bases, the J end lost 4 bases, and 8 bases lay between the germline ends. The CDR3 runs to 14 residues. CDR3 protein: CASSLTRTTGELFF. As DNA, the CDR3 is TGTGCCAGCAGCTTAACTAGAACCACCGGGGAGCTGTTTTTT.

Of note for this clone: Additional DNA sequences in this sample encode the identical CDR3. V gene TRBV12-5 combines with J gene TRBJ2-5, with D tentatively TRBD2 (6 bases). The germline gives CDR1 LGHNT, CDR2 FRNRAP. The CDR3 is 13 residues long. Trimming shortened V by 6 bases and J by 5 bases, and 13 bases separated the two germline ends. Here the CDR3 DNA reads TGTGCTAGTGGACTAGCAGGAGAGGAGACCCAGTACTTC. Protein product: CASGLAGEETQYF. The variable domain in full, completed from reference TRBV12-5 and TRBJ2-5, reads DARVTQTPRHKVTEMGQEVTMRCQPILGHNTVFWYRQTMMQGLELLAYFRNRAPLDDSGMPKDRFSAEMPDATLATLKIQPSEPRDSAVYFCASGLAGEETQYFGPGTRLLVL.

This chain connects TRBV28 to TRBJ1-4; no firm D call. Looked up from germline, CDR1 is MDHEN and CDR2 is SYDVKM. V shed 4 bases and J shed 5 bases, with 8 bases lying between them. The CDR3 is made up of 13 amino acids. As DNA, the CDR3 is TGTGCCAGCAGTTCGGACGGGAATGAAAAACTGTTTTTT. As protein: CASSSDGNEKLFF.

CDR3 sequence (DNA): TGTGCCAGCAGCTTGGGGATGGAGACCCAGTACTTC. It is translated as CASSLGMETQYF. This chain joins TRBV5-4 and TRBJ2-5, with D unclear. CDR3 length: 12 residues. V lost 0 bases, J lost 5 bases, and 5 bases lay in between. Germline V CDR1 and CDR2: SGHNT, YYREEE (reference sequence).

The chain recombines TRBV18 with TRBJ2-7, with TRBD2 as a possible D gene (6 bases). The V end was cut by 6 bases, the J end by 6 bases, with 18 bases between. The CDR3 is 14 residues long. The V gene's germline CDR1 is KGHSH and CDR2 LQKENI. The CDR3 DNA reads TGTGCCAGCTCCCTTATGGCGGAGGGCCTCGAGCAGTACTTC. It yields the protein CASSLMAEGLEQYF.

As regards this clone: This specimen includes other DNA sequences encoding the same CDR3. This chain uses TRBV19 with TRBJ2-3, with D perhaps matching TRBD1 or TRBD2 (5 bases each). The CDR3 extends over 13 amino acids. Per germline, CDR1 LNHDA and CDR2 SQIVND (reference sequence). V shed 9 bases and J shed 0 bases, with 10 bases lying between them. The CDR3 bases are TGTGCCAGCCGGGACGGAAGCACAGATACGCAGTATTTT. Protein product: CASRDGSTDTQYF. Complete variable domain (other parts from reference TRBV19 and TRBJ2-3): DGGITQSPKYLFRKEGQNVTLSCEQNLNHDAMYWYRQDPGQGLRLIYYSQIVNDFQKGDIAEGYSVSREKKESFPLTVTSAQKNPTAFYLCASRDGSTDTQYFGPGTRLTVL.

The chain employs TRBV5-1 and TRBJ1-2; TRBD1 matches at 10 bases. Germline loops: CDR1 SGHRS, CDR2 YFSETQ. CDR3 length: 14 amino acids. The V segment lost 4 bases and the J segment 6 bases; nucleotides outside the gene matches: 6. The CDR3 coding sequence is TGCGCCAGCAGCCCTAGACAGGGGGCGGATGGCTACACCTTC. It yields the protein CASSPRQGADGYTF.